The clone carrying this T cell receptor (beta chain) was detected only a few times. The antigen is not known. These data come from a study of T-cell memory formation after mild COVID-19. Study results and limitations: A second wave of clones peaked on day 37, and their SARS-CoV-2 specificity went unconfirmed. Memory cells collected pre-infection included some clones that later responded, suggesting cross-reactive memory joined. Chiefly within CM and EM were the contracting CD4+ clones; CD8+ ones were within EMRA.

Per germline, CDR1 MNHEY and CDR2 SVGAGI. The CDR3 sequence is 12 residues long. Trimming removed 5 bases from V and 5 bases from J, with 9 bases in between. TCRdb passed the 5' RACE reads through MiXCR, listing each CDR3 protein once. The data hold about 350,000 distinct CDR3 sequences, with approximately 13% observed a single time. The chain employs TRBV6-5 and TRBJ1-2; possibly TRBD1 for D (5 bases). Sequencing was performed on PBMCs or a T cell subset sorted from them (not recorded which). This TCR derives from a man between 18 and 29 years old who had mild COVID-19 (a few samples of this study predate the infection). Cell type and time point are not known. CDR3 sequence (DNA): TGTGCCAGCAGTGACCGGGGGTATGGCTACACCTTC. This gives the protein CASSDRGYGYTF.